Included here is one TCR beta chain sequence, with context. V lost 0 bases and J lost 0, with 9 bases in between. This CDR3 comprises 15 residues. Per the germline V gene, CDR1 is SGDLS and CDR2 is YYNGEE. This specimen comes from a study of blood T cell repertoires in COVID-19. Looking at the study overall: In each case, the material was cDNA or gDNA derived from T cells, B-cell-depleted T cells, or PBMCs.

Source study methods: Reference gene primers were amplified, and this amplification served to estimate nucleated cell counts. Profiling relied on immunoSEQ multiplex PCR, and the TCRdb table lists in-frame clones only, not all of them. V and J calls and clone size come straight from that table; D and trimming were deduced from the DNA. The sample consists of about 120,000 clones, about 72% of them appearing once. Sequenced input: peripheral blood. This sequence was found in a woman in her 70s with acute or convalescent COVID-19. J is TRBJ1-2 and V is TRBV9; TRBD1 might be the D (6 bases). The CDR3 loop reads CASSVEAGANYGYTF. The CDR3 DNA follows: TGTGCCAGCAGCGTAGAGGCAGGGGCTAACTATGGCTACACCTTC.